This T cell receptor (beta chain) was recorded in a study of T cells after yellow fever vaccination. Germline assignment: CDR1 SGHTA and CDR2 FQGTGA. V shed 4 bases and J shed 7 bases, with 19 bases lying between them. The CDR3 runs 15 residues. Each CDR3 protein gets one entry after TCRdb re-called the 5' RACE reads with MiXCR. This table has around 260,000 distinct CDR3 sequences, over 4.5% appearing once. Sequences were derived from CD4+ T cells sorted from PBMCs, sampled on the day of the yellow fever booster vaccination. The chain employs TRBV7-3 and TRBJ2-5; maybe TRBD2 (7 bases). The clonotype originates from a man aged 18 to 35 who received the YFV17D yellow fever vaccine. CDR3 loop: CASSSKGGGRGTQYF. The CDR3 nucleotides read TGTGCCAGCAGCTCCAAAGGCGGGGGCCGGGGGACCCAGTACTTC.